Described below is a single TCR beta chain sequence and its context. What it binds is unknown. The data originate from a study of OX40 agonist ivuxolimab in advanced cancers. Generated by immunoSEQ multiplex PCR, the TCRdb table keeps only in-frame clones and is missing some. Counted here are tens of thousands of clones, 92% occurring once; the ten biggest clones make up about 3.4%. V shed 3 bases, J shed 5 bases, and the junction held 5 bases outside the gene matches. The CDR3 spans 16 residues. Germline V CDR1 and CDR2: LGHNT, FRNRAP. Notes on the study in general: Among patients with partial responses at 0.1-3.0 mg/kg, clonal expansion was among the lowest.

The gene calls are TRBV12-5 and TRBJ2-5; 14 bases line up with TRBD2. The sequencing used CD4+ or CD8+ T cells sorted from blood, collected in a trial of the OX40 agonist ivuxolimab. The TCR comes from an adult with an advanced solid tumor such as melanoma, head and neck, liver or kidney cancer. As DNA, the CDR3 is TGTGCTAGTGGTTTCGGGACTAGCGGGAGTGGGGAGACCCAGTACTTC. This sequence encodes CASGFGTSGSGETQYF.